What follows describes a single T cell receptor beta chain. The source of the sample is a study of spatial heterogeneity in lung cancer. Time point in this sample: sample taken at primary tumor resection. MiXCR, run by TCRdb on the 5' RACE reads, gives a single entry per CDR3 protein. The data hold about 80,000 distinct CDR3 sequences, with 7% to 9% observed a single time. The length of the CDR3 is 16 residues. Germline V gene lookup returns CDR1 MNHEY and CDR2 SMNVEV (reference sequence). The V and J ends lost 5 bases and 3 bases, in that order; junction bases with no gene match: 12. The clonotype was recovered from a male donor with early-stage non-small cell lung cancer. Sample: PBMCs, taken at surgery. The rearrangement links TRBV27 to TRBJ2-7, with TRBD1 matching over 8 bases. The CDR3 nucleotides read TGTGCCAGCAGTCCCGGGACAGGACCGAGGGTCTACGAGCAGTACTTC. It yields the protein CASSPGTGPRVYEQYF.